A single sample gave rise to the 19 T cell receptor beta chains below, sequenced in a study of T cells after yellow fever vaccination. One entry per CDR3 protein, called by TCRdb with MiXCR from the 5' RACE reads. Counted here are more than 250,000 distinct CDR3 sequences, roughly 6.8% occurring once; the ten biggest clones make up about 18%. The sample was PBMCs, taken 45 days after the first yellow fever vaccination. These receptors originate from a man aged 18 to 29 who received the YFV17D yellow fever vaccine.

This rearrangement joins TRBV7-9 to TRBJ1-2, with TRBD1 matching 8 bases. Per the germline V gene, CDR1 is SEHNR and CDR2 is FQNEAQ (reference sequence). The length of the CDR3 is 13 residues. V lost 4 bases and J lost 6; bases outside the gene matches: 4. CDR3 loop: CASSWTGWDGYTF. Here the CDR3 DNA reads TGTGCCAGCAGCTGGACAGGGTGGGATGGCTACACCTTC.

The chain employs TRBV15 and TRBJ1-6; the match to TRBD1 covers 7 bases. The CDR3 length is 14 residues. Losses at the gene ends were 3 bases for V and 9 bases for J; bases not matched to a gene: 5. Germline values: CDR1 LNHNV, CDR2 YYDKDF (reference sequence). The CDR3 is CATSRGTVFSPLHF. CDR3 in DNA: TGTGCCACCAGCAGGGGGACAGTTTTTTCACCCCTCCACTTT.

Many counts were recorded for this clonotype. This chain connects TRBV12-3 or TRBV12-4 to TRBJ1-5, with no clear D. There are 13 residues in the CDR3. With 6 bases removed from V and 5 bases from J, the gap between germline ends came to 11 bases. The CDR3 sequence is CASSPDTYQPQHF. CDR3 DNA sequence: TGTGCCAGCAGCCCCGACACCTATCAGCCCCAGCATTTT.

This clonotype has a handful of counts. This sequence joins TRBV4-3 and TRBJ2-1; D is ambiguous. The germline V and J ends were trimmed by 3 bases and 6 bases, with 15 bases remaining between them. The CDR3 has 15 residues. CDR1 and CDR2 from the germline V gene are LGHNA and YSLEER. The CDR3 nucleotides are TGCGCCAGCAGCCATGACCCTGGACGCGGCAATGAGCAGTTCTTC. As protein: CASSHDPGRGNEQFF.

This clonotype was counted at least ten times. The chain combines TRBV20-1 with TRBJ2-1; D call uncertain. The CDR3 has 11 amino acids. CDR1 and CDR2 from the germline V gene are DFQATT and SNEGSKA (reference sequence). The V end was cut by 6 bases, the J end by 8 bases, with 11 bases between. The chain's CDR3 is CSAKVIDEQFF. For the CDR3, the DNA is TGCAGTGCGAAGGTAATTGATGAGCAGTTCTTC.

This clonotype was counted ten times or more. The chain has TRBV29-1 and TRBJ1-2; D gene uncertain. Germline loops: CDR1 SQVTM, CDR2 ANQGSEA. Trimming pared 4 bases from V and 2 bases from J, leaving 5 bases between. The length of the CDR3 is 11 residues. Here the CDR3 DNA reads TGCAGCGTTGGACTAAACTATGGCTACACCTTC. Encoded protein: CSVGLNYGYTF.

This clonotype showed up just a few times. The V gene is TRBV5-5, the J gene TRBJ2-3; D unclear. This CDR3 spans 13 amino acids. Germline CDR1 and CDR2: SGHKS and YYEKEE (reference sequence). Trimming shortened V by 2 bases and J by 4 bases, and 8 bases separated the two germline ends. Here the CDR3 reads CASSFLVPDTQYF. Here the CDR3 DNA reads TGTGCCAGCAGCTTTTTAGTCCCAGATACGCAGTATTTT.

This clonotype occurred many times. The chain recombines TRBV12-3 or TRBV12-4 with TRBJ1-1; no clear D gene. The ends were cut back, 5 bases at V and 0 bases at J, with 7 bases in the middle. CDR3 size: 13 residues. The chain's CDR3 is CASSTSLNTEAFF. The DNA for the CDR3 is TGTGCCAGCAGTACCTCCCTGAACACTGAAGCTTTCTTT.

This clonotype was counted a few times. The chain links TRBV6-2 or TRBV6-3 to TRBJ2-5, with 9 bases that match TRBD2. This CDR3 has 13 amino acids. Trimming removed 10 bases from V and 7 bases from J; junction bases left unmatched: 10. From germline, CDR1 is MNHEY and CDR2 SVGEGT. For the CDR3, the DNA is TGTGCCACGACGCGGGGGGGCTTCTCGACCCAGTACTTC. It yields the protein CATTRGGFSTQYF.

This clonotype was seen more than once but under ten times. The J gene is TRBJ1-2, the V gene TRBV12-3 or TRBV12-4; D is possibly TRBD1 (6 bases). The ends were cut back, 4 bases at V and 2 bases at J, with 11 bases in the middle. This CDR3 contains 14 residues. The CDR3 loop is CASSWGDTNYGYTF. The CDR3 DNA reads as TGTGCCAGCAGTTGGGGGGACACCAACTATGGCTACACCTTC.

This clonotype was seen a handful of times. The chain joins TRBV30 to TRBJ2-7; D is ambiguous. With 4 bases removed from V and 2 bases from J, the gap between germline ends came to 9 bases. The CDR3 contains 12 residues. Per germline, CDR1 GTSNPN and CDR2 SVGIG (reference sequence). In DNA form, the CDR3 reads TGTGCCTGGACCACCGAGGCCTACGAGCAGTACTTC. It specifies CAWTTEAYEQYF.

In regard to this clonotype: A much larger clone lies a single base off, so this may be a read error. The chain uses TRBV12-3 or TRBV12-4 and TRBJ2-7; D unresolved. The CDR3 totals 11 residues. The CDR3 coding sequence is TGTGCCAGCAGTTTAGCCTACAAGCAGTACTTC. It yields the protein CASSLAYKQYF.

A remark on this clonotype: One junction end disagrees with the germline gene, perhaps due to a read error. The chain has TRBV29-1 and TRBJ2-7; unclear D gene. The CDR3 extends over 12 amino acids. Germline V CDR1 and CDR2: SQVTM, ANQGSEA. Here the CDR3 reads CSVAAAPYELYF. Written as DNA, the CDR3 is TGCAGCGTTGCGGCTGCCCCCTACGAGCTGTACTTC.

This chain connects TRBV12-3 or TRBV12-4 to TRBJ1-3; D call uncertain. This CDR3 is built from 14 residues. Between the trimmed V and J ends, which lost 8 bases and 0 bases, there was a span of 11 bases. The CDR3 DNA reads TGTGCCAGCGAGGGAGGAAACTCTGGAAACACCATATATTTT. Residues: CASEGGNSGNTIYF.

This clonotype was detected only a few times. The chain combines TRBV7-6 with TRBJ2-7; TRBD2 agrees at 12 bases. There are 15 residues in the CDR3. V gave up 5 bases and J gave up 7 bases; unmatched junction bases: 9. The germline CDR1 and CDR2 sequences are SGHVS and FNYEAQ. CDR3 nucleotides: TGTGCCAGCAGCCCGAGACTAGCGGGGGATAGAGAGCAGTACTTC. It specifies CASSPRLAGDREQYF.

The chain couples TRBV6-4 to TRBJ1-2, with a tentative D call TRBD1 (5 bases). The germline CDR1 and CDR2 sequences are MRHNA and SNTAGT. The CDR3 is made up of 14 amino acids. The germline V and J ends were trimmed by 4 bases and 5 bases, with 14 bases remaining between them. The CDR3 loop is CASSADGGWYGYTF. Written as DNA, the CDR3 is TGTGCCAGCAGTGCGGACGGGGGTTGGTATGGCTACACCTTC.

The CDR3 nucleotides are TGCAGTGCTAGTAGGGCTAGCGGGTTTAACACCGGGGAGCTGTTTTTT. The encoded protein is CSASRASGFNTGELFF. The V and J genes are TRBV20-1 and TRBJ2-2, with 8 bases that match TRBD2. This CDR3 has 16 residues. Germline-derived CDR1 and CDR2 are DFQATT and SNEGSKA (reference sequence). J was trimmed by 2 bases and V by 3 bases; bases with no gene match: 8.

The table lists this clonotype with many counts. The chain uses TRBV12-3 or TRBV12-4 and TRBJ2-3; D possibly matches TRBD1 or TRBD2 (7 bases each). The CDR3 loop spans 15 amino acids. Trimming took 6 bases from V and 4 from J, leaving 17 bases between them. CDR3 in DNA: TGTGCCAGCAGGGAATCGTCAGGGGGGGCAGATACGCAGTATTTT. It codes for CASRESSGGADTQYF.

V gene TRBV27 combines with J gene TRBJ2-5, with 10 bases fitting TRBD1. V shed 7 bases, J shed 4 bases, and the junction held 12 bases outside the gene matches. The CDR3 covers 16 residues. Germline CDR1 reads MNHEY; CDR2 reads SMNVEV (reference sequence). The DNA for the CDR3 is TGTGCCAGCAAGGGTGGGACAGGGGTCCTTCCAGAGACCCAGTACTTC. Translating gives CASKGGTGVLPETQYF.